These 3 T cell receptor beta chains originate from one sample sequenced in a study of early T cells in non-severe SARS-CoV-2 infection. MiXCR, run by TCRdb on the 5' RACE reads, gives a single entry per CDR3 protein. The sample has 45,000 to 75,000 distinct CDR3 sequences, roughly 5.9% seen once; the top ten hold roughly 7%. The sequencing input was whole blood. These receptors all come from an adult who was a healthcare worker with PCR-confirmed SARS-CoV-2 infection or an uninfected control (not recorded which).

This clonotype has ten or more counts. The chain carries TRBV29-1 and TRBJ1-2, with D perhaps matching TRBD1 (6 bases). This CDR3 contains 12 residues. Germline V gives CDR1 SQVTM, CDR2 ANQGSEA. Trimming stripped 3 bases from V and 8 bases from J, with 13 bases between. CDR3 loop: CSVDPGAPGYTF. The DNA of the CDR3 is TGCAGCGTTGATCCGGGGGCGCCCGGCTACACCTTC.

This clonotype was detected many times. The chain links TRBV12-3 or TRBV12-4 to TRBJ1-2; 12 nucleotides agree with TRBD1. Germline trimming cut 1 base from V and 3 bases from J; bases unmatched to any gene: 9. This CDR3 is built from 18 residues. CDR3 amino acids: CASSLGRDRGRLYYGYTF. In DNA form, the CDR3 reads TGTGCCAGCAGTTTAGGTCGGGACAGGGGGCGCCTTTACTATGGCTACACCTTC.

This clonotype was counted many times. This CDR3 reads CASSQGPGLAYTDTQYF. CDR3 DNA: TGTGCCAGCAGCCAAGGACCGGGACTAGCTTACACAGATACGCAGTATTTT. The chain has TRBV3-1 and TRBJ2-3; 9 bases map to TRBD2. The V and J ends lost 1 base and 2 bases, in that order; junction bases with no gene match: 7. Germline V CDR1 and CDR2: LGHDT, YNNKEL (reference sequence). This CDR3 region has 17 residues.